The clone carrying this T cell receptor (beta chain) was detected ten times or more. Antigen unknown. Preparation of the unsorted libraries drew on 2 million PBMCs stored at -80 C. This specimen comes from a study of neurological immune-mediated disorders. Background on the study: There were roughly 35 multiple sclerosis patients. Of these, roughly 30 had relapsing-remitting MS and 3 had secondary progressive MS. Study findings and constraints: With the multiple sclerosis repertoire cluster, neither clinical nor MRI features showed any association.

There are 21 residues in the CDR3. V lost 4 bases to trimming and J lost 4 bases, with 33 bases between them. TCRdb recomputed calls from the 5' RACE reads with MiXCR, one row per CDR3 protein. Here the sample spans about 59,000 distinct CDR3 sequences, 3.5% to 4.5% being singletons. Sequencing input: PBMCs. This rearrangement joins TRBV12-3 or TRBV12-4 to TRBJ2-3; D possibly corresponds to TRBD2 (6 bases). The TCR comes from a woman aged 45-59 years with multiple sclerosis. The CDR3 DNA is TGTGCCAGCAGTTCTCGGAGGGTCAAATGGGCTTCTCTACTGAAGGCAGATACGCAGTATTTT. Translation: CASSSRRVKWASLLKADTQYF.